Included here is one T cell receptor beta chain sequence, with context. Its antigen is unidentified. This sample was included in a study of T cells in Graves' hyperthyroidism and ophthalmopathy. General study points: Researchers found most expanded thyroid clonotypes above 0.001 in blood as well.

CDR3 length: 14 amino acids. V was shortened by 4 bases and J by 5 bases, with 15 bases between the two germline ends. The germline V gene has CDR1 SQVTM and CDR2 ANQGSEA. Amplified regions were TCR beta CDR3 sequences from RNA transcripts. HTBI primers were employed in a first-round RT-PCR of the TCR CDR3. TCRdb re-called the multiplex PCR reads through MiXCR, storing one row per CDR3 protein. The profile covers about 100,000 distinct CDR3 sequences, with approximately 15% appearing a single time and around two fifths taken by the ten largest. The receptor was isolated from a woman between 45 and 60 years old with Graves' hyperthyroidism. The source material was blood. The chain recombines TRBV29-1 with TRBJ2-1; TRBD2 might be the D (6 bases). CDR3: CSVGGLRTNNEQFF. As DNA, the CDR3 is TGCAGCGTTGGGGGACTCCGAACTAACAATGAGCAGTTCTTC.